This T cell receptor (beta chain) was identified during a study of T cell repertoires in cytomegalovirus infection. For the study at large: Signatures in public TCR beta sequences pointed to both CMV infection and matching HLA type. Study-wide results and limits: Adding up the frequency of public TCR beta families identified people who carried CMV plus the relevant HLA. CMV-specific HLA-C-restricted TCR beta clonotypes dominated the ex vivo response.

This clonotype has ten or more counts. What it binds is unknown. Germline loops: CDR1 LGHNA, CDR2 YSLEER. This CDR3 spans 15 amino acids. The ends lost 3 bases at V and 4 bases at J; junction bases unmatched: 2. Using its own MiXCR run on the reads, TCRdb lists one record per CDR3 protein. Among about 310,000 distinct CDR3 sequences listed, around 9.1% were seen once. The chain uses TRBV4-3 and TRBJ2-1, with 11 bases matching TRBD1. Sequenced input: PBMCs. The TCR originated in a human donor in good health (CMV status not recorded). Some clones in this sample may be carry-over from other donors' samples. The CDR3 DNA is TGCGCCAGCAGCCAGGGACAGGGGGTTTACAATGAGCAGTTCTTC. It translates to CASSQGQGVYNEQFF.